The 9 T cell receptor beta chains given below trace back to one sample, sequenced in a study of shared clonotypes between healthy human individuals. Sequenced by immunoSEQ multiplex PCR; TCRdb stores in-frame clones only, minus some. The data hold roughly 2 million clones, with approximately 94% observed a single time. The sample consisted of naive CD4+ T cells sorted from blood. Subset defined: CD45RA+ positively selected. The receptors originated from a young man in good health.

The rearrangement joins TRBV10-3 to TRBJ1-5; D might be TRBD1 (5 bases). V lost 3 bases and J 3 bases, leaving 15 bases between the germline ends. Germline V gene lookup returns CDR1 ENHRY and CDR2 SYGVKD. The length of the CDR3 is 16 residues. CDR3 amino acids: CAISEAGRGDNQPQHF. CDR3 sequence (DNA): TGTGCCATCAGTGAAGCCGGTAGGGGTGACAATCAGCCCCAGCATTTT.

The V gene is TRBV28, the J gene TRBJ2-5; 7 bases agree with TRBD1. Germline lookup yields CDR1 MDHEN and CDR2 SYDVKM. V trimming: 1 base; J trimming: 2 bases; junction bases outside the gene matches: 13. The CDR3 is made up of 18 amino acids. The CDR3 is CASSLSPIRGRRQETQYF. CDR3 coding DNA: TGTGCCAGCAGTTTATCTCCAATAAGGGGGCGACGGCAAGAGACCCAGTACTTC.

The rearrangement joins TRBV6-1 to TRBJ2-1, with 8 bases identical to TRBD1. V was pared by 7 bases and J by 4 bases, with 6 bases of the junction left unmatched. The CDR3 totals 14 residues. Germline CDR1 and CDR2: MNHNS and SASEGT. CDR3 protein: CASTDRDRYNEQFF. The CDR3 DNA follows: TGTGCCAGCACCGACCGGGACAGGTACAATGAGCAGTTCTTC.

The genes are TRBV9 and TRBJ2-3; D possibly corresponds to TRBD1 (7 bases). The CDR3 is made up of 14 amino acids. Trimming removed 1 base from V and 5 bases from J, with 11 bases in between. Germline-derived CDR1 and CDR2 are SGDLS and YYNGEE. The CDR3 nucleotides are TGTGCCAGCAGCGTATCCCAGGGGGGAGATACGCAGTATTTT. The encoded protein is CASSVSQGGDTQYF.

A note on this clone: Other nucleotide sequences from this sample produce the same CDR3. The chain employs TRBV18 and TRBJ1-5; D unclear. Germline V gene sequence: CDR1 KGHSH, CDR2 LQKENI. The CDR3 length is 12 residues. V was clipped by 4 bases and J by 1 base, with 2 bases between them. In DNA, the CDR3 is TGTGCCAGCTCACTAAGCAATCAGCCCCAGCATTTT. This gives the protein CASSLSNQPQHF.

This clone showed up just once. The chain employs TRBV5-6 and TRBJ2-1; perhaps D is TRBD1 or TRBD2 (6 bases each). The CDR3 totals 16 residues. V was shortened by 2 bases and J by 1 base, with 13 bases between the two germline ends. Germline CDR1 SGHDT, CDR2 YYEEEE. CDR3 in amino acids: CASSFRWGASYNEQFF. In nucleotides, the CDR3 is TGTGCCAGCAGCTTTCGCTGGGGGGCGTCCTACAATGAGCAGTTCTTC.

This clone occurred once. The chain has TRBV14 and TRBJ1-2; maybe TRBD1 (5 bases). V was clipped by 4 bases and J by 5 bases, with 20 bases between them. The CDR3 totals 16 residues. The germline CDR1 and CDR2 sequences are SGHDN and FVKESK. As DNA, the CDR3 is TGTGCCAGCAGCCCCACGCAGACAGCTGTTGGTTATGGCTACACCTTC. Translating it yields CASSPTQTAVGYGYTF.

V and J are TRBV18 and TRBJ1-2, with TRBD1 identical over 7 bases. Trimming at V came to 5 bases and at J to 5 bases, leaving 5 bases not matched to a gene. From germline, CDR1 is KGHSH and CDR2 LQKENI. The CDR3 extends over 13 amino acids. DNA for the CDR3: TGTGCCAGCTCAGGGACAGCACTGTATGGCTACACCTTC. Translating gives CASSGTALYGYTF.

The gene calls are TRBV4-3 and TRBJ2-7, with D tentatively TRBD1 or TRBD2 (5 bases each). The CDR3 is made up of 14 amino acids. V dropped 0 bases and J dropped 5 bases, with 11 bases sitting between them. Germline CDR1 reads LGHNA; CDR2 reads YSLEER. CDR3 protein: CASSQEWGKHEQYF. The CDR3 DNA sequence: TGCGCCAGCAGCCAAGAGTGGGGGAAGCACGAGCAGTACTTC.